The 30 T cell receptor beta chains reported below all come from one sample, sequenced in a study of identical twins. TCRdb passed the 5' RACE reads through MiXCR, listing each CDR3 protein once. The sample holds about 290,000 distinct CDR3 sequences; around 9.7% are singletons and the top ten take roughly 7%. The same sample was also used in a study of yellow fever vaccine responses in identical twins.

The sequencing sample was made of CD8+ T cells sorted from blood. All receptors derive from a woman aged 18-35 years in good health.

The CDR3 sequence is CASSIDSYNEQFF. For the CDR3, the DNA is TGTGCCAGTAGTATTGATTCCTACAATGAGCAGTTCTTC. The chain carries TRBV19 and TRBJ2-1; the D is unclear. This CDR3 region has 13 residues. Germline CDR1 LNHDA, CDR2 SQIVND (reference sequence). The V and J ends lost 3 bases and 1 base respectively, with 4 bases between them.

This clonotype has ten or more counts. V usage is TRBV2 and J usage is TRBJ1-4, with 7 bases aligning to TRBD1. The CDR3 contains 13 residues. Unmatched junction bases numbered 8, after V lost 10 bases and J lost 6 bases. Germline V lookup: CDR1 SNHLY, CDR2 FYNNEI. CDR3 DNA: TGTGCCACCCTCACGGGGACAGATGAAAAACTGTTTTTT. Translation gives CATLTGTDEKLFF.

CDR3 sequence: CSAASKTGPGYEQYF. As DNA, the CDR3 is TGCAGTGCCGCTAGCAAGACAGGACCCGGCTACGAGCAGTACTTC. The chain combines TRBV20-1 with TRBJ2-7; TRBD1 is a possible D gene (6 bases). V lost 6 bases, J lost 3 bases, and 21 bases lay in between. CDR1 and CDR2 (germline): DFQATT, SNEGSKA (reference sequence). The length of the CDR3 is 15 residues.

The chain employs TRBV7-2 and TRBJ2-7, with D perhaps assigned TRBD1 or TRBD2 (10 bases each). Germline CDR1 and CDR2: SGHTA and FQGNSA. V lost 4 bases, J lost 2 bases, and 36 bases lay in between. The CDR3 has 22 residues. CDR3 bases: TGTGCCAGCAGCTCCAGCCCTTTGGGACAGGGGTGGGAGAGCGGGAGGGCCTACGAGCAGTACTTC. Residues: CASSSSPLGQGWESGRAYEQYF.

This clonotype appeared many times. The chain combines TRBV7-9 with TRBJ2-7, with D tentatively TRBD1 (6 bases). V lost 6 bases and J lost 5, with 14 bases in between. CDR1 is SEHNR, CDR2 FQNEAQ, per germline (reference sequence). This CDR3 comprises 13 residues. CDR3 amino acids: CASRGGDSDEQYF. The CDR3 bases are TGTGCCAGCAGAGGGGGAGACAGCGACGAGCAGTACTTC.

The gene calls are TRBV11-2 and TRBJ2-7, with a weak D call TRBD2 (7 bases). The V end was cut by 5 bases, the J end by 5 bases, with 16 bases between. This CDR3 is 14 amino acids long. Germline loops: CDR1 SGHAT, CDR2 FQNNGV. CDR3 amino acids: CASSLGGGWDEQYF. CDR3 in DNA: TGTGCCAGCAGCCTAGGGGGAGGGTGGGACGAGCAGTACTTC.

A few counts support this clonotype. Here the CDR3 DNA reads TGTGCCAGCAGCGTAGGGGAGGGGGACGAGCAGTACTTC. Residues: CASSVGEGDEQYF. The rearrangement links TRBV9 to TRBJ2-7; D might be TRBD2 (7 bases). V lost 0 bases to trimming and J lost 5 bases, with 9 bases between them. The CDR3 spans 13 residues. Germline CDR1 is SGDLS and CDR2 is YYNGEE.

At least ten counts were recorded for this clonotype. The V call is TRBV29-1, the J call TRBJ1-1; D is possibly TRBD1 (6 bases). The CDR3 runs 13 residues. Germline V gives CDR1 SQVTM, CDR2 ANQGSEA. Trimming left V 3 bases short and J 11 bases short, with 19 bases between. CDR3 nucleotide sequence: TGCAGCGTTGAGGGGGGCCCCCCTGGTGGGGCTTTCTTT. Amino acid sequence: CSVEGGPPGGAFF.

There are many counts of this clonotype. The chain joins TRBV4-3 to TRBJ2-1, with 7 positions matching TRBD1. The length of the CDR3 is 16 residues. J gave up 4 bases and V 2 bases, and 8 bases lay outside the gene matches. From germline, CDR1 is LGHNA and CDR2 YSLEER. The CDR3 is CASSQSGQAVYNEQFF. CDR3 nucleotides: TGCGCCAGCAGCCAATCCGGACAGGCCGTATACAATGAGCAGTTCTTC.

This clonotype has a count of ten or more. This chain connects TRBV29-1 to TRBJ2-3, with D possibly being TRBD1 or TRBD2 (6 bases each). This CDR3 has 17 amino acids. Germline V CDR1 and CDR2: SQVTM, ANQGSEA. Deletions cut 4 bases from V and 2 bases from J, with 22 bases between. The CDR3 nucleotides read TGCAGCGTTGTGGGGGGCGGGGACTCGTATCCCACAGATACGCAGTATTTT. This sequence encodes CSVVGGGDSYPTDTQYF.

At least ten counts were recorded for this clonotype. This chain uses TRBV6-2 or TRBV6-3 with TRBJ2-2; no clear D gene. Looked up from germline, CDR1 is MNHEY and CDR2 is SVGEGT. The CDR3 runs 14 residues. Trimming shortened V by 5 bases and J by 4 bases, and 11 bases separated the two germline ends. The CDR3 loop reads CASSQFGGTGELFF. Here the CDR3 DNA reads TGTGCCAGCAGTCAATTTGGCGGCACCGGGGAGCTGTTTTTT.

This clonotype occurred a few times. The chain links TRBV29-1 to TRBJ2-3; 9 bases are a match to TRBD2. CDR3 length: 15 amino acids. Germline V gene data show CDR1 as SQVTM and CDR2 as ANQGSEA. V was clipped by 2 bases and J by 6 bases; unmatched bases: 9. CDR3 bases: TGCAGCGTTGAATGGCGGGAGGGCCCTCGCGATACGCAGTATTTT. Protein sequence: CSVEWREGPRDTQYF.

In this sample, this clonotype turned up a few times. The V gene is TRBV27, the J gene TRBJ2-2; D remains ambiguous. This CDR3 region has 14 residues. Trimming removed 7 bases from V and 0 bases from J, with 9 bases in between. Per germline, CDR1 MNHEY and CDR2 SMNVEV (reference sequence). The CDR3 here is CASTSLPNTGELFF. The CDR3 nucleotides are TGTGCCAGCACGAGCCTACCGAACACCGGGGAGCTGTTTTTT.

This clonotype was observed a handful of times. The rearrangement uses TRBV27 and TRBJ2-1; the D is unclear. Trimming took 7 bases from V and 0 from J, leaving 10 bases between them. This CDR3 contains 14 residues. Germline-derived CDR1 and CDR2 are MNHEY and SMNVEV (reference sequence). CDR3 DNA sequence: TGTGCCAGCAAACAGCCAAGCTCCTACAATGAGCAGTTCTTC. Protein: CASKQPSSYNEQFF.

V usage is TRBV29-1 and J usage is TRBJ2-1, with D uncertain. The CDR3 has 14 amino acids. V was trimmed by 2 bases and J by 2 bases, leaving 10 bases between them. Germline assignment: CDR1 SQVTM and CDR2 ANQGSEA. The CDR3 here is CSVEYESTYNEQFF. The CDR3 DNA follows: TGCAGCGTTGAATACGAGAGTACCTACAATGAGCAGTTCTTC.

This clonotype came up a few times. The rearrangement uses TRBV7-3 and TRBJ1-1; no definite D call. From germline, CDR1 is SGHTA and CDR2 FQGTGA. V was trimmed by 1 base and J by 2 bases, leaving 5 bases between them. The CDR3 runs 13 residues. CDR3 bases: TGTGCCAGCAGCTTAATCGACAACACTGAAGCTTTCTTT. This gives the protein CASSLIDNTEAFF.

This clonotype was detected many times. The rearrangement joins TRBV11-2 to TRBJ2-2; no clear D gene. V was cut by 5 bases and J by 0 bases, with 10 bases left in between. The CDR3 has 15 amino acids. Germline CDR1 is SGHAT and CDR2 is FQNNGV. The CDR3 loop is CASSPTVTNTGELFF. The DNA for the CDR3 is TGTGCCAGCAGCCCGACGGTGACGAACACCGGGGAGCTGTTTTTT.

This clonotype was seen more than once but under ten times. The J gene is TRBJ1-5, the V gene TRBV12-3 or TRBV12-4; weak D call: TRBD1 (6 bases). The ends were cut back, 6 bases at V and 0 bases at J, with 27 bases in the middle. CDR3 length equals 20 residues. The CDR3 DNA reads as TGTGCCAGCAGCGGACGGGGGCCGACAGAGACTACCTATAGCAATCAGCCCCAGCATTTT. Translated: CASSGRGPTETTYSNQPQHF.

The chain uses TRBV15 and TRBJ2-2, with D perhaps matching TRBD1 or TRBD2 (6 bases each). The V gene lost 5 bases and the J gene lost 9 bases, with 13 bases spanning the gap. Germline assignment: CDR1 LNHNV and CDR2 YYDKDF (reference sequence). The CDR3 has 13 amino acids. The CDR3: CATSPGGDRELFF. The CDR3, as DNA: TGTGCCACCAGCCCAGGAGGGGACAGGGAGCTGTTTTTT.

This clonotype appeared a few times. The genes are TRBV9 and TRBJ1-1; 9 nucleotides match TRBD1. V shed 5 bases and J 11 bases; nucleotides not matched to a gene: 10. Germline-derived CDR1 and CDR2 are SGDLS and YYNGEE. This CDR3 comprises 13 residues. The CDR3 DNA reads as TGTGCCAGCAGGGCCCTGACAGGGGGTCTCGCTTTCTTT. Translation: CASRALTGGLAFF. The full variable domain, in which reference TRBV9 and TRBJ1-1 provide the parts outside the CDR3, is DSGVTQTPKHLITATGQRVTLRCSPRSGDLSVYWYQQSLDQGLQFLIQYYNGEERAKGNILERFSAQQFPDLHSELNLSSLELGDSALYFCASRALTGGLAFFGQGTRLTVV.

Ten or more counts support this clonotype. V and J are TRBV7-9 and TRBJ2-7, with 8 bases aligning to TRBD1. The CDR3 loop spans 14 amino acids. The germline V gene encodes CDR1 SEHNR and CDR2 FQNEAQ (reference sequence). J lost 4 bases, V lost 5 bases, and 7 bases had no gene match. Here the CDR3 DNA reads TGTGCCAGCAGCCCCAGGGACAGGATATACGAGCAGTACTTC. Translation: CASSPRDRIYEQYF. Variable domain in full (rest from reference TRBV7-9 and TRBJ2-7): DTGVSQNPRHKITKRGQNVTFRCDPISEHNRLYWYRQTLGQGPEFLTYFQNEAQLEKSRLLSDRFSAERPKGSFSTLEIQRTEQGDSAMYLCASSPRDRIYEQYFGPGTRLTVT.

This clonotype was found many times. The gene calls are TRBV3-1 and TRBJ2-7, with D possibly TRBD2 on 5 matching bases. V was cut by 1 base and J by 2 bases, with 12 bases left in between. In germline, CDR1 is LGHDT, CDR2 YNNKEL (reference sequence). The CDR3 loop spans 15 amino acids. The CDR3 sequence is CASSQGTGKTYEQYF. The CDR3 DNA reads TGTGCCAGCAGCCAAGGGACCGGGAAAACCTACGAGCAGTACTTC.

This clonotype was seen a few times. The gene calls are TRBV10-2 and TRBJ2-1; no clear D gene. Germline CDR1 and CDR2: WSHSY and SAAADI. There are 11 residues in the CDR3. Trimming took off 6 bases at V and 8 bases at J, with 8 bases between the two ends. The CDR3, as DNA: TGCGCCAGCAGCCCTAGGGATGAGCAGTTCTTC. Encoded protein: CASSPRDEQFF.

This chain joins TRBV3-1 and TRBJ2-5; D not resolved. Germline V gives CDR1 LGHDT, CDR2 YNNKEL (reference sequence). Trimming took 0 bases from V and 5 from J, leaving 10 bases between them. The CDR3 runs to 14 residues. DNA for the CDR3: TGTGCCAGCAGCCAAGATCCTGGTTCCGAGACCCAGTACTTC. This sequence encodes CASSQDPGSETQYF.

This clonotype was counted at least ten times. V gene TRBV29-1 combines with J gene TRBJ2-2, with D unclear. The CDR3 spans 12 residues. Trimming pared 7 bases from V and 4 bases from J, leaving 10 bases between. Germline lookup yields CDR1 SQVTM and CDR2 ANQGSEA. The CDR3 loop reads CSAMEITGELFF. The CDR3 DNA reads as TGCAGCGCGATGGAGATCACCGGGGAGCTGTTTTTT.

At least ten counts were recorded for this clonotype. CDR3 sequence reads: CASSLTGGSTDTQYF. The CDR3 coding sequence is TGTGCCAGCAGCTTGACAGGGGGAAGCACAGATACGCAGTATTTT. This sequence joins TRBV7-3 and TRBJ2-3; 9 positions agree with TRBD1. CDR3 size: 15 residues. Trimming took 3 bases from V and 0 from J; bases not matched to a gene: 1. Looked up from germline, CDR1 is SGHTA and CDR2 is FQGTGA.

The V gene is TRBV24-1, the J gene TRBJ2-1; 13 nucleotides agree with TRBD2. This CDR3 contains 20 residues. Germline V gives CDR1 KGHDR, CDR2 SFDVKD. Trimming removed 3 bases from V and 5 bases from J; junction bases left unmatched: 15. The CDR3 loop is CATSDPTLAGGPRQDNEQFF. The CDR3, as DNA: TGTGCCACCAGTGATCCTACACTAGCGGGAGGGCCCAGACAAGACAATGAGCAGTTCTTC.

A few counts support this clonotype. The J gene is TRBJ2-7, the V gene TRBV7-4, with unresolved D. This CDR3 is 14 amino acids long. V gave up 5 bases and J gave up 1 base, with 12 bases separating them. CDR1 SGHVT and CDR2 SQSDAQ come from the germline V gene. The CDR3 sequence is CASSPSYRSYEQYF. The CDR3 DNA reads TGTGCCAGCAGCCCCTCCTATAGATCCTACGAGCAGTACTTC.

This clonotype was found a few times. The genes are TRBV6-5 and TRBJ2-5; D is unresolved. CDR1 and CDR2 (germline): MNHEY, SVGAGI. With 2 bases removed from V and 2 bases from J, the gap between germline ends came to 12 bases. The CDR3 runs to 15 residues. CDR3: CASSYLPLKQETQYF. CDR3 nucleotides: TGTGCCAGCAGTTACCTACCGTTGAAACAAGAGACCCAGTACTTC.

This clonotype has ten or more counts. This chain joins TRBV27 and TRBJ2-3; D is uncertain. CDR3 size: 11 residues. Germline CDR1 and CDR2: MNHEY and SMNVEV (reference sequence). V was pared by 7 bases and J by 5 bases, with 7 bases between. Here the CDR3 reads CASIHGDTQYF. In nucleotides, the CDR3 is TGTGCCAGCATCCATGGAGATACGCAGTATTTT.